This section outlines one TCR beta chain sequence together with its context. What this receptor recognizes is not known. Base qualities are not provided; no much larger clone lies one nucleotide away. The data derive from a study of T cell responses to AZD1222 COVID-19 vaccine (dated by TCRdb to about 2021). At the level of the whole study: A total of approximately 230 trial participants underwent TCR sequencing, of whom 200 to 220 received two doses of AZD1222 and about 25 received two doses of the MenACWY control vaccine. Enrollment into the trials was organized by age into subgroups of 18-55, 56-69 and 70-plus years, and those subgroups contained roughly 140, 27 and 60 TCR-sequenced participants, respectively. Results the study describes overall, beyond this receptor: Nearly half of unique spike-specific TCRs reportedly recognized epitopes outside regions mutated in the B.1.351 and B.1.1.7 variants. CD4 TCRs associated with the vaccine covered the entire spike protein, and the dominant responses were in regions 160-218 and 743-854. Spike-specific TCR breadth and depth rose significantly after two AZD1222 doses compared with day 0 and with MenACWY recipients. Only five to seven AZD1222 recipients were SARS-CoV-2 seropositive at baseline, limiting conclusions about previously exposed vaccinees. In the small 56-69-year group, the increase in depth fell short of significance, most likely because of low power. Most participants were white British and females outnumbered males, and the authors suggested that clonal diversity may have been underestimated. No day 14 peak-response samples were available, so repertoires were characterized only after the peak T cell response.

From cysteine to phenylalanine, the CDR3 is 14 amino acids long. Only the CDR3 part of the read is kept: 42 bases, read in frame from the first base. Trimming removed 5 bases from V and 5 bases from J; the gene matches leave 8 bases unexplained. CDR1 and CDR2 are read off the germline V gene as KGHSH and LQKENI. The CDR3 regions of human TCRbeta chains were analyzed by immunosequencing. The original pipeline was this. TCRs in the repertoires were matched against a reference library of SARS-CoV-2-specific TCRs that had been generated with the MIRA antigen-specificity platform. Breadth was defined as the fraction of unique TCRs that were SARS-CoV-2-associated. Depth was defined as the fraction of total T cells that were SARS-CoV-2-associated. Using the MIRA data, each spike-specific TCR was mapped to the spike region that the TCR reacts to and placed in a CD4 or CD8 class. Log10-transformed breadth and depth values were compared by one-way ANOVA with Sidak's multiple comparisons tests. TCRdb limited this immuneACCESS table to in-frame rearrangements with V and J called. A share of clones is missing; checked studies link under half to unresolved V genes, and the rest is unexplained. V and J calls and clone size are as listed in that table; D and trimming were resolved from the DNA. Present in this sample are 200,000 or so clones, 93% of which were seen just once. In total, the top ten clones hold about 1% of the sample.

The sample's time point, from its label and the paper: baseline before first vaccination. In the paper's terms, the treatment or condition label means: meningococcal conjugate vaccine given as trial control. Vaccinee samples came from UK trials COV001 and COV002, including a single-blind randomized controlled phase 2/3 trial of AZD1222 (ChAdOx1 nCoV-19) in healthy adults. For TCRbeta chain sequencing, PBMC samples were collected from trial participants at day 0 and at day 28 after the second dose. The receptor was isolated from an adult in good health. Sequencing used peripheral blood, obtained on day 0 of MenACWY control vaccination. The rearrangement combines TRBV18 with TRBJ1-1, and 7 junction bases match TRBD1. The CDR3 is CASSTQGKGTEAFF. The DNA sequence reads TGTGCCAGCTCAACACAGGGGAAGGGGACTGAAGCTTTCTTT.